Shown below are 21 T cell receptor beta chains from a single sample sequenced in a study of Ad26.COV2.S vaccination and SARS-CoV-2 variants (dated by TCRdb to about 2021). The treatment or condition label corresponds to: roughly 18 received Ad26.COV2.S at low or high dose, single or two shots; a few received placebo; per-sample allocation not given. For vaccine and placebo recipients, the sequenced repertoires came from samples collected on day 63 after the first injection. Receptor amplification or capture employed the immunoSEQ multiplex PCR assay. As stored in TCRdb, this immuneACCESS dataset retains in-frame rearrangements with V and J assigned. A fraction of the clones does not appear; measured against another copy, unresolved V genes explain less than half of the discrepancy, and the remainder lacks a known reason. This sample is represented by hundreds of thousands of clones; about 90% of them were singletons. The ten largest clones capture around 1.7% of the sample.

This sample comprised peripheral blood, obtained in a trial of Ad26.COV2.S vaccine versus placebo. These receptor sequences come from a person aged 18-65 years who received the Ad26.COV2.S COVID-19 vaccine or a placebo.

This chain links TRBV10-3 with TRBJ2-5; D call uncertain. Germline CDR1 and CDR2: ENHRY and SYGVKD. Trimming removed 2 bases at V and 3 bases at J, with 1 base between. The CDR3 is 11 amino acids. For the CDR3, the DNA is TGTGCCATCAGTGAGAAAGAGACCCAGTACTTC. It codes for CAISEKETQYF.

The V call is TRBV29-1, the J call TRBJ2-5, with D possibly being TRBD1 (5 bases). Germline loops: CDR1 SQVTM, CDR2 ANQGSEA. V was pared by 4 bases and J by 3 bases, with 9 bases between. The CDR3 consists of 12 residues. The CDR3 sequence: CSVVAGKETQYF. The CDR3, as DNA: TGCAGCGTTGTAGCAGGGAAAGAGACCCAGTACTTC.

On this clone itself: Distinct nucleotide sequences in the sample also encode this CDR3. This chain links TRBV4-3 with TRBJ2-2; D not certain. The germline V gene encodes CDR1 LGHNA and CDR2 YSLEER. The V end was cut by 6 bases, the J end by 1 base, with 9 bases between. The CDR3 is made up of 14 amino acids. This chain's CDR3 is CASSHTGNTGELFF. The CDR3 bases are TGCGCCAGCAGTCATACGGGGAACACCGGGGAGCTGTTTTTT.

The chain carries TRBV19 and TRBJ2-1, with 7 bases aligning to TRBD2. There are 15 residues in the CDR3. From germline, CDR1 is LNHDA and CDR2 SQIVND (reference sequence). Trimming at V came to 7 bases and at J to 0 bases, leaving 6 bases not matched to a gene. CDR3 DNA: TGTGCCAGTATGACTAGCCCGAGCTCCTACAATGAGCAGTTCTTC. It translates to CASMTSPSSYNEQFF.

CDR3 sequence (DNA): TGTGCCAGCAGCTTCGGGCTAGCGGGGTACCGCTATTCCTACAATGAGCAGTTCTTC. Translating gives CASSFGLAGYRYSYNEQFF. V and J are TRBV7-8 and TRBJ2-1; TRBD2 agrees at 9 bases. This CDR3 comprises 19 residues. Per germline, CDR1 SGHVS and CDR2 FQNEAQ. V gave up 3 bases and J gave up 1 base; unmatched junction bases: 13. Looking up the rest from reference TRBV7-8 and TRBJ2-1 gives the full variable domain: GAGVSQSPRYKVAKRGQDVALRCDPISGHVSLFWYQQALGQGPEFLTYFQNEAQLDKSGLPSDRFFAERPEGSVSTLKIQRTQQEDSAVYLCASSFGLAGYRYSYNEQFFGPGTRLTVL.

The J gene is TRBJ2-2, the V gene TRBV19; weak D call: TRBD1 (6 bases). The germline V gene has CDR1 LNHDA and CDR2 SQIVND (reference sequence). Trimming took 6 bases from V and 4 from J, leaving 21 bases between them. CDR3 size: 17 residues. The CDR3 sequence is CASRIYPAGRGTGELFF. The CDR3 DNA reads as TGTGCCAGTAGGATCTATCCGGCGGGCAGGGGCACCGGGGAGCTGTTTTTT.

The genes are TRBV18 and TRBJ2-7, with TRBD1 identical over 12 bases. The length of the CDR3 is 17 residues. Germline assignment: CDR1 KGHSH and CDR2 LQKENI. Unmatched junction bases numbered 13, after V lost 4 bases and J lost 6 bases. CDR3 sequence: CASSLSLTGTGGSEQYF. The CDR3 DNA follows: TGTGCCAGCTCACTCTCCCTAACCGGGACAGGGGGCTCCGAGCAGTACTTC.

This chain's CDR3 is CASRLTNTGELFF. In nucleotides, the CDR3 is TGTGCCAGCAGATTAACGAACACCGGGGAGCTGTTTTTT. V gene TRBV7-2 combines with J gene TRBJ2-2; D unresolved. Trimming pared 6 bases from V and 0 bases from J, leaving 5 bases between. Germline values: CDR1 SGHTA, CDR2 FQGNSA. This CDR3 has 13 amino acids.

This chain joins TRBV18 and TRBJ2-4, with D possibly matching TRBD1 (6 bases). V dropped 3 bases and J dropped 1 base, with 13 bases sitting between them. The V gene's germline CDR1 is KGHSH and CDR2 LQKENI. CDR3 length: 16 amino acids. CDR3 residues: CASSPGAQGAKNIQYF. The CDR3 coding sequence is TGTGCCAGCTCACCTGGAGCGCAGGGGGCCAAAAACATTCAGTACTTC. The variable domain in full, completed from reference TRBV18 and TRBJ2-4, reads NAGVMQNPRHLVRRRGQEARLRCSPMKGHSHVYWYRQLPEEGLKFMVYLQKENIIDESGMPKERFSAEFPKEGPSILRIQQVVRGDSAAYFCASSPGAQGAKNIQYFGAGTRLSVL.

The chain has TRBV3-1 (or the pseudogene TRBV3-2) and TRBJ1-1; TRBD1 is a possible D gene (6 bases). The germline V gene encodes CDR1 LGHDT and CDR2 YNNKEL (reference sequence). CDR3 length equals 15 residues. V lost 3 bases to trimming and J lost 4 bases, with 15 bases between them. The DNA of the CDR3 is TGTGCCAGCAGCCACCCCACAACAGGGATCACTGAAGCTTTCTTT. This translates into CASSHPTTGITEAFF.

The sample holds one count of this clone. V usage is TRBV30 and J usage is TRBJ2-7; D not resolved. Germline assignment: CDR1 GTSNPN and CDR2 SVGIG (reference sequence). V lost 1 base, J lost 0 bases, and 7 bases lay in between. The CDR3 contains 13 residues. The CDR3 nucleotides read TGTGCCTGGAGTGGTGGAAGCTCCTACGAGCAGTACTTC. It codes for CAWSGGSSYEQYF.

The chain uses TRBV6-5 and TRBJ2-5; D may correspond to TRBD1 or TRBD2 (5 bases each). The length of the CDR3 is 14 residues. Germline assignment: CDR1 MNHEY and CDR2 SVGAGI. The ends were cut back, 4 bases at V and 3 bases at J, with 12 bases in the middle. The CDR3 region is CASSWLGREETQYF. CDR3 sequence (DNA): TGTGCCAGCAGTTGGCTGGGACGGGAAGAGACCCAGTACTTC.

This sequence joins TRBV6-2 or TRBV6-3 and TRBJ2-5; possibly TRBD2 for D (6 bases). Trimming removed 6 bases from V and 0 bases from J, with 17 bases in between. The CDR3 covers 16 residues. Germline V gene data show CDR1 as MNHEY and CDR2 as SVGEGT. The CDR3 DNA is TGTGCCAGCAGCCACGGGGAGGACAATTACCAAGAGACCCAGTACTTC. Translated: CASSHGEDNYQETQYF.

The chain combines TRBV4-1 with TRBJ2-5; 11 bases match TRBD2. The CDR3 contains 19 residues. Germline V gives CDR1 MGHRA, CDR2 YSYEKL. V lost 0 bases to trimming and J lost 5 bases; unmatched junction nucleotides: 14. The CDR3 sequence: CASSQENSGGAFHGETQYF. CDR3 nucleotides: TGCGCCAGCAGCCAAGAAAATAGCGGGGGGGCCTTTCATGGGGAGACCCAGTACTTC.

The CDR3 protein is CASNQGWKGYNEQFF. CDR3 bases: TGTGCCAGCAACCAGGGGTGGAAAGGATACAATGAGCAGTTCTTC. The chain employs TRBV14 and TRBJ2-1; a possible D gene is TRBD1 (6 bases). Germline V lookup: CDR1 SGHDN, CDR2 FVKESK. V gave up 7 bases and J gave up 4 bases, with 17 bases separating them. The CDR3 contains 15 residues.

On this clone: The sample contains more than one DNA sequence encoding this CDR3. The J gene is TRBJ1-1, the V gene TRBV9, with a tentative D call TRBD1 (5 bases). The CDR3 loop spans 15 amino acids. Germline lookup yields CDR1 SGDLS and CDR2 YYNGEE. Between the trimmed V and J ends, which lost 1 base and 3 bases, there was a span of 13 bases. This CDR3 is CASSVSGRVDTEAFF. CDR3 DNA sequence: TGTGCCAGCAGCGTAAGCGGCAGGGTAGACACTGAAGCTTTCTTT.

The chain uses TRBV29-1 and TRBJ2-3, with 8 bases identical to TRBD2. This CDR3 contains 12 residues. V dropped 4 bases and J dropped 5; count of bases not matched to a gene: 2. Germline V lookup: CDR1 SQVTM, CDR2 ANQGSEA. CDR3 loop: CSVGRGEDTQYF. The CDR3 DNA follows: TGCAGCGTTGGGCGGGGGGAAGATACGCAGTATTTT.

The V gene is TRBV3-1 (or the pseudogene TRBV3-2), the J gene TRBJ1-1, with D perhaps matching TRBD1 (6 bases). Trimming removed 1 base at V and 0 bases at J, with 9 bases between. Germline assignment: CDR1 LGHDT and CDR2 YNNKEL (reference sequence). The CDR3 consists of 15 residues. Here the CDR3 DNA reads TGTGCCAGCAGCCAAGTAGCAGGGGTGAACACTGAAGCTTTCTTT. Its translation is CASSQVAGVNTEAFF.

This chain joins TRBV5-5 and TRBJ1-2, with 9 bases lining up with TRBD1. The CDR3 is 16 residues long. Germline CDR1 SGHKS, CDR2 YYEKEE (reference sequence). J was trimmed by 3 bases and V by 4 bases; bases with no gene match: 10. Written as DNA, the CDR3 is TGTGCCAGCAGCGCCTTGGTTCGACAGGGGGACTATGGCTACACCTTC. Protein product: CASSALVRQGDYGYTF.

The chain recombines TRBV4-3 with TRBJ1-2; TRBD1 matches at 7 bases. The CDR3 contains 17 residues. Germline V CDR1 and CDR2: LGHNA, YSLEER. The V gene end was trimmed by 1 base and the J gene end by 0 bases; junction bases not matched to a gene: 8. The CDR3 sequence: CASSQVVTGTTNYGYTF. CDR3 DNA sequence: TGCGCCAGCAGCCAAGTCGTGACAGGGACAACTAACTATGGCTACACCTTC.

The rearrangement links TRBV9 to TRBJ1-2; 9 bases are shared with TRBD1. The germline V gene has CDR1 SGDLS and CDR2 YYNGEE. V dropped 2 bases and J dropped 2; count of bases not matched to a gene: 7. The CDR3 has 16 amino acids. CDR3 residues: CASSVRPGTGNYGYTF. As DNA, the CDR3 is TGTGCCAGCAGCGTCCGTCCCGGGACAGGGAACTATGGCTACACCTTC.